These T cell receptor beta chains were read from a single sample in a study of blood T cells in healthy people across ages. TCRdb re-analysed the 5' RACE reads in MiXCR, keeping a single row per CDR3 protein. The sample has hundreds of thousands of distinct CDR3 sequences, roughly three fifths seen once. Sequenced sample: blood. These receptors were collected from a man aged 40-49 years in good health. The CDR3 runs from the conserved cysteine through the conserved F or W. A D gene is named only where the DNA matches it firmly. The size field is filled for only some rows; it gives once, few, many or a size class.

clone size: -; J gene: TRBJ2-1; D gene: TRBD2; V gene: TRBV7-8; CDR3 protein: CASSLGVAGRASEQFF; CDR3 DNA: TGTGCCAGCAGCTTAGGGGTAGCGGGACGAGCAAGTGAGCAGTTCTTC
clone size: -; J gene: TRBJ1-2; D gene: -; V gene: TRBV20-1; CDR3 protein: CSARGGYGYTF; CDR3 DNA: TGCAGTGCTAGAGGAGGCTATGGCTACACCTTC
clone size: few; J gene: TRBJ2-1; D gene: TRBD1; V gene: TRBV29-1; CDR3 protein: CSVEVYETGITNEQFF; CDR3 DNA: TGCAGCGTTGAAGTTTATGAGACAGGGATCACCAATGAGCAGTTCTTC
clone size: once; J gene: TRBJ1-2; D gene: -; V gene: TRBV12-3/TRBV12-4; CDR3 protein: CASSLAEWSYGYTF; CDR3 DNA: TGTGCCAGTAGTTTAGCGGAATGGTCCTATGGCTACACCTTC
clone size: few; J gene: TRBJ2-7; D gene: -; V gene: TRBV5-4; CDR3 protein: CASSRDGLYEQYF; CDR3 DNA: TGTGCCAGTTCCCGGGACGGGTTATACGAGCAGTACTTC
clone size: -; J gene: TRBJ2-2; D gene: TRBD1; V gene: TRBV5-1; CDR3 protein: CASSLYAGQGLTGELFF; CDR3 DNA: TGCGCCAGCAGCTTGTATGCGGGACAGGGATTGACCGGGGAGCTGTTTTTT
clone size: few; J gene: TRBJ1-2; D gene: -; V gene: TRBV28; CDR3 protein: CASRIVTGNYGYTF; CDR3 DNA: TGTGCCAGCAGGATAGTGACAGGCAACTATGGCTACACCTTC
clone size: few; J gene: TRBJ2-7; D gene: -; V gene: TRBV2; CDR3 protein: CASSVGLSTEQYF; CDR3 DNA: TGTGCCAGCAGTGTCGGCCTCTCGACCGAGCAGTACTTC
clone size: -; J gene: TRBJ1-2; D gene: -; V gene: TRBV15; CDR3 protein: CATSRGGGTPYGYTF; CDR3 DNA: TGTGCCACCAGCAGAGGCGGAGGGACGCCCTATGGCTACACCTTC
clone size: once; J gene: TRBJ2-3; D gene: -; V gene: TRBV20-1; CDR3 protein: CSAVGDSTDTQYF; CDR3 DNA: TGCAGTGCTGTCGGGGATTCCACAGATACGCAGTATTTT
clone size: few; J gene: TRBJ1-2; D gene: -; V gene: TRBV2; CDR3 protein: CASSARAGGYTF; CDR3 DNA: TGTGCCAGCAGTGCGAGGGCGGGAGGCTACACCTTC
clone size: few; J gene: TRBJ2-1; D gene: TRBD1; V gene: TRBV4-1; CDR3 protein: CASSPGQGADNEQFF; CDR3 DNA: TGCGCCAGCAGTCCGGGACAGGGGGCAGACAATGAGCAGTTCTTC
clone size: -; J gene: TRBJ2-3; D gene: -; V gene: TRBV7-6; CDR3 protein: CASSLPHTGSGTQYF; CDR3 DNA: TGTGCCAGCAGCTTACCTCACACAGGGTCAGGTACGCAGTATTTT
clone size: -; J gene: TRBJ2-7; D gene: -; V gene: TRBV7-2; CDR3 protein: CASSPREGFGYEQYF; CDR3 DNA: TGTGCCAGCAGCCCCCGTGAGGGCTTTGGGTACGAGCAGTACTTC
clone size: -; J gene: TRBJ2-4; D gene: -; V gene: TRBV7-2; CDR3 protein: CASSLIRVDIQYF; CDR3 DNA: TGTGCCAGCAGCTTAATCAGGGTGGACATTCAGTACTTC
clone size: -; J gene: TRBJ1-1; D gene: -; V gene: TRBV15; CDR3 protein: CATSRERVGTEAFF; CDR3 DNA: TGTGCCACCAGCAGGGAGAGAGTAGGGACTGAAGCTTTCTTT
clone size: -; J gene: TRBJ1-2; D gene: TRBD1; V gene: TRBV7-2; CDR3 protein: CASSLASQGARDGYTF; CDR3 DNA: TGTGCCAGCAGCTTAGCGTCGCAGGGGGCGCGAGATGGCTACACCTTC
clone size: -; J gene: TRBJ2-1; D gene: -; V gene: TRBV5-1; CDR3 protein: CASSYFDTTSGNEQFF; CDR3 DNA: TGCGCCAGCAGCTACTTCGACACCACCTCGGGAAATGAGCAGTTCTTC
clone size: -; J gene: TRBJ1-2; D gene: -; V gene: TRBV25-1; CDR3 protein: CASSEFGIQRDYGYTF; CDR3 DNA: TGTGCCAGCAGTGAATTCGGGATACAGCGGGACTATGGCTACACCTTC
clone size: few; J gene: TRBJ2-6; D gene: -; V gene: TRBV6-6; CDR3 protein: CASSLKRRISGANVLTF; CDR3 DNA: TGTGCCAGCAGTCTAAAGAGGCGAATCTCTGGGGCCAACGTCCTGACTTTC
clone size: few; J gene: TRBJ1-2; D gene: -; V gene: TRBV27; CDR3 protein: CASSQQGINYVYTF; CDR3 DNA: TGTGCCAGCAGTCAACAGGGTATAAACTATGTCTACACCTTC
clone size: -; J gene: TRBJ2-1; D gene: TRBD2; V gene: TRBV20-1; CDR3 protein: CSARDSGGFYNEQFF; CDR3 DNA: TGCAGTGCTAGAGATAGCGGGGGATTCTACAATGAGCAGTTCTTC
clone size: few; J gene: TRBJ2-7; D gene: -; V gene: TRBV12-3/TRBV12-4; CDR3 protein: CASSLRNRIHEQYF; CDR3 DNA: TGTGCCAGCAGTTTAAGGAACAGGATACACGAGCAGTACTTC
clone size: -; J gene: TRBJ2-1; D gene: TRBD1; V gene: TRBV6-6; CDR3 protein: CASSSQGQVYNEQFF; CDR3 DNA: TGTGCCAGCAGCTCCCAGGGACAGGTATACAATGAGCAGTTCTTC
clone size: few; J gene: TRBJ2-1; D gene: TRBD1; V gene: TRBV20-1; CDR3 protein: CSAPRDRSIIINEQFF; CDR3 DNA: TGCAGTGCTCCCCGGGACAGGTCCATAATTATAAATGAGCAGTTCTTC
clone size: -; J gene: TRBJ2-5; D gene: -; V gene: TRBV27; CDR3 protein: CASSPRPPSQGPQETQYF; CDR3 DNA: TGTGCCAGCAGCCCTAGACCGCCATCGCAGGGTCCCCAGGAGACCCAGTACTTC
clone size: -; J gene: TRBJ2-7; D gene: TRBD1; V gene: TRBV20-1; CDR3 protein: CSARDDRDRVPFSSYEQYF; CDR3 DNA: TGCAGTGCTAGAGATGACCGGGACAGGGTCCCTTTCAGCTCCTACGAGCAGTACTTC
clone size: -; J gene: TRBJ2-1; D gene: -; V gene: TRBV24-1; CDR3 protein: CATSDPDRPRGHNEQFF; CDR3 DNA: TGTGCCACCAGTGACCCCGACAGGCCCCGGGGGCACAATGAGCAGTTCTTC
clone size: -; J gene: TRBJ2-3; D gene: -; V gene: TRBV6-2/TRBV6-3; CDR3 protein: CASSYGAGSDTRYF; CDR3 DNA: TGTGCCAGCAGTTACGGTGCAGGATCCGATACGCGGTATTTT
clone size: few; J gene: TRBJ2-5; D gene: -; V gene: TRBV20-1; CDR3 protein: CSVRWTETQYF; CDR3 DNA: TGCAGTGTAAGGTGGACAGAGACCCAGTACTTC
clone size: -; J gene: TRBJ2-3; D gene: -; V gene: TRBV4-2; CDR3 protein: CASSQEVGRAPDTQYF; CDR3 DNA: TGTGCCAGCAGCCAAGAGGTGGGCCGCGCCCCAGATACGCAGTATTTT
clone size: -; J gene: TRBJ2-5; D gene: -; V gene: TRBV7-2; CDR3 protein: CASSPPGYPLQYF; CDR3 DNA: TGTGCCAGCAGCCCTCCGGGTTACCCCTTGCAGTACTTC
clone size: -; J gene: TRBJ1-5; D gene: TRBD1; V gene: TRBV12-5; CDR3 protein: CASGPTGALDQPQHF; CDR3 DNA: TGTGCTAGTGGCCCGACAGGGGCGTTGGATCAGCCCCAGCATTTT
clone size: -; J gene: TRBJ1-2; D gene: TRBD1; V gene: TRBV6-6; CDR3 protein: CASSSTQGSYTF; CDR3 DNA: TGTGCCAGCAGTTCAACACAGGGGAGCTACACCTTC
clone size: -; J gene: TRBJ2-6; D gene: TRBD1; V gene: TRBV7-8; CDR3 protein: CASRSTLGQNSGANVLTF; CDR3 DNA: TGTGCCAGCAGAAGTACCCTGGGACAGAACTCTGGGGCCAACGTCCTGACTTTC
clone size: -; J gene: TRBJ2-3; D gene: TRBD2; V gene: TRBV27; CDR3 protein: CASNPGLAPSTDTQYF; CDR3 DNA: TGTGCCAGCAACCCGGGACTAGCGCCTAGCACAGATACGCAGTATTTT
clone size: -; J gene: TRBJ1-1; D gene: -; V gene: TRBV29-1; CDR3 protein: CSVAGVGAEAFF; CDR3 DNA: TGCAGCGTTGCGGGGGTCGGTGCTGAAGCTTTCTTT
clone size: -; J gene: TRBJ2-1; D gene: -; V gene: TRBV6-2/TRBV6-3; CDR3 protein: CASSGSPGPLSYNEQFF; CDR3 DNA: TGTGCCAGCAGCGGGTCGCCGGGACCCCTCTCATACAATGAGCAGTTCTTC
clone size: -; J gene: TRBJ1-2; D gene: -; V gene: TRBV29-1; CDR3 protein: CSVADRSYGYTF; CDR3 DNA: TGCAGCGTTGCAGACAGGTCGTATGGCTACACCTTC
clone size: -; J gene: TRBJ2-5; D gene: TRBD2; V gene: TRBV29-1; CDR3 protein: CSVEDVTSGGTGQYF; CDR3 DNA: TGCAGCGTTGAAGACGTGACTAGCGGGGGTACGGGGCAGTACTTC
clone size: once; J gene: TRBJ2-1; D gene: TRBD2; V gene: TRBV27; CDR3 protein: CASSPRLAETEQFF; CDR3 DNA: TGTGCCAGCAGTCCCCGACTAGCGGAGACTGAGCAGTTCTTC
clone size: -; J gene: TRBJ2-6; D gene: -; V gene: TRBV7-2; CDR3 protein: CASSLSSGSGANVLTF; CDR3 DNA: TGTGCCAGCAGCTTATCTTCCGGGTCCGGGGCCAACGTCCTGACTTTC
clone size: few; J gene: TRBJ2-1; D gene: -; V gene: TRBV4-3; CDR3 protein: CASSRGADYNEQFF; CDR3 DNA: TGCGCCAGCAGCCGCGGGGCCGATTACAATGAGCAGTTCTTC
clone size: -; J gene: TRBJ2-4; D gene: TRBD1; V gene: TRBV19; CDR3 protein: CVTTGQTSQYF; CDR3 DNA: TGTGTCACTACGGGACAGACCTCCCAGTACTTC
clone size: few; J gene: TRBJ2-7; D gene: -; V gene: TRBV6-1; CDR3 protein: CASSHNTLAYEQYF; CDR3 DNA: TGTGCCAGCAGTCATAATACCCTTGCCTACGAGCAGTACTTC
clone size: once; J gene: TRBJ2-5; D gene: TRBD2; V gene: TRBV29-1; CDR3 protein: CSVRVTSGRIETQYF; CDR3 DNA: TGCAGCGTAAGAGTAACTAGCGGGAGGATTGAGACCCAGTACTTC
clone size: few; J gene: TRBJ2-1; D gene: -; V gene: TRBV15; CDR3 protein: CATSTGGGSYNEQFF; CDR3 DNA: TGTGCCACCAGCACGGGGGGCGGGTCCTACAATGAGCAGTTCTTC
clone size: -; J gene: TRBJ2-2; D gene: TRBD1; V gene: TRBV15; CDR3 protein: CATKDREDTGELFF; CDR3 DNA: TGTGCCACCAAGGACAGGGAGGACACCGGGGAGCTGTTTTTT